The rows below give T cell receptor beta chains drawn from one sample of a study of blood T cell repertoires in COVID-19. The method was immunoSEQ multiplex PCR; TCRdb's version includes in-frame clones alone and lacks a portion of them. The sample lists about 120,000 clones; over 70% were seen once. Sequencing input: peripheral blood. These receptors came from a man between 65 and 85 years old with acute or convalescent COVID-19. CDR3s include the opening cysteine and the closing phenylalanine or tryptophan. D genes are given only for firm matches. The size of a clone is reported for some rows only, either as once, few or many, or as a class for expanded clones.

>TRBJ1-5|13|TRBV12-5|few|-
CASGLNGDQPQHF
TGTGCTAGTGGTTTGAACGGGGATCAGCCCCAGCATTTT
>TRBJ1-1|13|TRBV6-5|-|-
CASSPSLSTEAFF
TGTGCCAGCAGTCCGTCCCTCTCCACTGAAGCTTTCTTT
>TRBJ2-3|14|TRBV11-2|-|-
CASSLTRSTDTQYF
TGTGCCAGCAGCTTAACTAGAAGCACAGATACGCAGTATTTT
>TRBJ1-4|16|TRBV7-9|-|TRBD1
CASSSTGEATNEKLFF
TGTGCCAGCAGTTCGACAGGGGAAGCAACTAATGAAAAACTGTTTTTT
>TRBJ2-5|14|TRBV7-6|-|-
CASSRHGGMETQYF
TGTGCCAGCAGCCGACATGGGGGCATGGAGACCCAGTACTTC
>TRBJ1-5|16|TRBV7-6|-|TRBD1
CASSPEGQSSNQPQHF
TGTGCCAGCAGCCCAGAGGGACAGAGTAGCAATCAGCCCCAGCATTTT
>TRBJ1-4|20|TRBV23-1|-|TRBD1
CASSLPGTGPYLATNEKLFF
TGCGCCAGCAGCCTTCCCGGGACAGGGCCTTACCTTGCAACTAATGAAAAACTGTTTTTT
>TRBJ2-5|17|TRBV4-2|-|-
CASSQGEPSSQKQTQYF
TGTGCCAGCAGCCAAGGGGAGCCTAGTAGCCAGAAACAGACCCAGTACTTC
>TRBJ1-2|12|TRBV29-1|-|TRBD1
CSVGRTGDGYTF
TGCAGCGTTGGACGGACAGGGGATGGCTACACCTTC
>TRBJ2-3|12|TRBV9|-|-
CASSTRTDTQYF
TGTGCCAGCAGCACAAGAACAGATACGCAGTATTTT
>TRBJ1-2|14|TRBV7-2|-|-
CASSPSRANYGYTF
TGTGCCAGCAGCCCTTCGCGGGCAAACTATGGCTACACCTTC
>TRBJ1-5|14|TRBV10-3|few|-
CAISENGLNQPQHF
TGTGCCATCAGTGAGAACGGACTCAATCAGCCCCAGCATTTT
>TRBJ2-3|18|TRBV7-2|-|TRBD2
CASTNSRVGGAFTDTQYF
TGTGCCAGCACTAATAGCCGTGTCGGGGGGGCCTTTACAGATACGCAGTATTTT
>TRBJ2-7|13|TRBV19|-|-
CASGDTWGYEQYF
TGTGCCAGCGGGGACACCTGGGGGTACGAGCAGTACTTC
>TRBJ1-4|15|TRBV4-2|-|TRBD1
CASSQDLRGQGKLFF
TGTGCCAGCAGCCAAGATCTCAGGGGGCAAGGAAAACTGTTTTTT
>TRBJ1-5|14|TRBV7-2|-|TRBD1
CASRRTGTNQPQHF
TGTGCCAGCAGGCGGACAGGCACCAATCAGCCCCAGCATTTT
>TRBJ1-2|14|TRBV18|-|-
CASSPGRDFYGYTF
TGTGCCAGCTCACCAGGCAGGGACTTCTATGGCTACACCTTC